Listed below are T cell receptor beta chains from one sample, sequenced in a study of blood T cells in healthy people across ages. Each CDR3 protein gets one entry after TCRdb re-called the 5' RACE reads with MiXCR. The sample consists of over 1.5 million distinct CDR3 sequences, 49% of them appearing once. Sequenced input: blood. These receptors all come from a woman aged 40 to 50 in good health. The CDR3 runs from the conserved cysteine through the conserved F or W. A D gene is named only where the DNA matches it firmly. Only part of the rows carry a size: once, few, many, or a class if the clone is expanded.

j_gene	v_gene	abundance	d_gene	CDR3aa	CDR3nt
TRBJ1-2	TRBV13	-	-	CASSSRSPGVLYGYTF	TGTGCCAGCAGCTCCCGGTCCCCGGGAGTCCTCTATGGCTACACCTTC
TRBJ2-7	TRBV27	few	-	CASSLSLKGLYEQYF	TGTGCCAGCAGTTTATCGTTGAAGGGCCTCTACGAGCAGTACTTC
TRBJ2-5	TRBV7-3	-	-	CASSQKVGGRETQYF	TGTGCCAGCAGTCAGAAGGTGGGGGGCCGAGAGACCCAGTACTTC
TRBJ2-5	TRBV28	many	-	CASSGQRQETQYF	TGTGCCAGCAGCGGACAGAGACAAGAGACCCAGTACTTC
TRBJ2-3	TRBV7-9	-	-	CASSLESAGQQDTQYF	TGTGCCAGCAGCTTAGAAAGTGCGGGACAGCAAGATACGCAGTATTTT
TRBJ1-1	TRBV6-5	-	-	CAANKGSNTEAFF	TGTGCCGCCAACAAGGGGTCGAACACTGAAGCTTTCTTT
TRBJ2-1	TRBV9	few	TRBD2	CASSVTGGGNEQFF	TGTGCCAGCAGCGTAACTGGCGGGGGGAATGAGCAGTTCTTC
TRBJ1-2	TRBV6-5	-	-	CASSYFGRPSGYTF	TGTGCCAGCAGTTACTTCGGACGCCCGTCTGGCTACACCTTC
TRBJ2-5	TRBV7-6	-	-	CASSLTLPLGETQYF	TGTGCCAGCAGCTTAACCCTTCCACTGGGGGAGACCCAGTACTTC
TRBJ1-1	TRBV7-2	-	-	CASSFSSTGAFF	TGTGCCAGCAGCTTTAGTTCGACTGGAGCTTTCTTT
TRBJ2-5	TRBV6-2/TRBV6-3	-	-	CASSLGEQMLETQYF	TGTGCCAGCAGTTTGGGGGAACAGATGTTAGAGACCCAGTACTTC
TRBJ2-5	TRBV29-1	few	-	CSVGAGYF	TGCAGCGTTGGTGCCGGGTACTTC
TRBJ2-7	TRBV6-5	-	-	CASSYYRQSYEQYF	TGTGCCAGCAGTTACTACCGACAGTCCTACGAGCAGTACTTC
TRBJ2-5	TRBV2	-	-	CASSAGTTNFQETQYF	TGTGCCAGCAGTGCAGGGACAACGAATTTTCAAGAGACCCAGTACTTC
TRBJ1-2	TRBV7-9	-	-	CASRTRDGSNYGYTF	TGTGCCAGCAGGACCCGGGACGGATCTAACTATGGCTACACCTTC
TRBJ2-1	TRBV6-2/TRBV6-3	few	TRBD2	CASSRQRGGYNEQFF	TGTGCCAGCAGTCGCCAGCGGGGGGGCTACAATGAGCAGTTCTTC
TRBJ1-5	TRBV7-2	-	-	CASSLDQGRFQPQHF	TGTGCCAGCAGCTTAGATCAGGGGAGGTTTCAGCCCCAGCATTTT
TRBJ1-1	TRBV29-1	few	-	CSAGAIEAFF	TGCAGCGCAGGGGCGATTGAAGCTTTCTTT
TRBJ2-3	TRBV7-2	few	TRBD2	CASRTGLAGGGTQYF	TGTGCCAGCAGGACCGGGCTAGCGGGGGGAGGTACGCAGTATTTT
TRBJ1-6	TRBV7-2	-	-	CASSPRTSYNSPLHF	TGTGCCAGCAGCCCGAGGACCTCCTATAATTCACCCCTCCACTTT
TRBJ2-5	TRBV6-1	-	TRBD1	CASSEAASGGETQYF	TGTGCCAGCAGTGAAGCCGCTTCAGGGGGAGAGACCCAGTACTTC
TRBJ1-1	TRBV12-3/TRBV12-4	-	-	CASSFFTEAFF	TGTGCCAGCAGTTTTTTCACTGAAGCTTTCTTT
TRBJ2-3	TRBV6-2/TRBV6-3	-	-	CASSYFVGASGTDTQYF	TGTGCCAGCAGTTACTTTGTAGGAGCCTCTGGCACAGATACGCAGTATTTT
TRBJ1-2	TRBV4-2	-	TRBD1	CASSQVGTGAKGGGYTF	TGTGCCAGCAGCCAAGTGGGGACAGGGGCTAAAGGTGGTGGCTACACCTTC
TRBJ2-7	TRBV6-2/TRBV6-3	-	TRBD1	CASILGTGKGEQYF	TGTGCCAGCATCTTGGGGACAGGGAAGGGCGAGCAGTACTTC
TRBJ2-7	TRBV6-5	few	-	CASSYPTIPLYEQYF	TGTGCCAGCAGTTACCCCACTATCCCTCTCTACGAGCAGTACTTC
TRBJ2-7	TRBV4-3	-	TRBD2	CASSKGGAREQYF	TGCGCCAGCAGCAAAGGCGGTGCGCGGGAGCAATACTTC